This is a list of T cell receptor beta chains from one sample in a study of tumor and adjacent non-tumor tissue in lung cancer. TCRdb re-called the multiplex PCR reads with MiXCR, one entry per CDR3 protein. The sample yields approximately 150,000 distinct CDR3 sequences, around 60% seen once. The sample comprised lung tumor tissue. These receptor sequences come from a man aged 55 to 70 with small cell lung cancer. Both conserved end residues are part of each CDR3. D genes are given only for firm matches. Size tells how often a clone was seen (once, few, many) or the class of an expanded clone, and some rows leave it out.

j_gene | v_gene | abundance | d_gene | len | CDR3aa | CDR3nt
TRBJ2-3 | TRBV6-1 | . | TRBD2 | 17 | CASSEARLAGGRDTQYF | TGTGCCAGCAGTGAAGCCCGACTAGCGGGAGGCCGGGATACGCAGTATTTT
TRBJ2-6 | TRBV11-2 | once | . | 15 | CASSVWDSGADVLTF | TGTGCCAGTAGCGTGTGGGACTCTGGGGCCGACGTCCTGACTTTC
TRBJ2-1 | TRBV2 | . | TRBD2 | 13 | CASLSGSYNEQFF | TGTGCCAGCTTGAGCGGGAGTTACAATGAGCAGTTCTTC
TRBJ2-7 | TRBV24-1 | many | TRBD2 | 14 | CATSEASGKDEQYF | TGTGCCACCAGTGAGGCTAGCGGGAAGGACGAGCAGTACTTC
TRBJ1-2 | TRBV20-1 | few | . | 13 | CRARQWQGDGYTF | TGCAGAGCTAGGCAGTGGCAGGGAGATGGCTACACCTTC
TRBJ2-2 | TRBV20-1 | many | . | 13 | CSAKSGNTGELFF | TGCAGTGCTAAAAGCGGAAACACCGGGGAGCTGTTTTTT
TRBJ2-1 | TRBV11-1 | once | TRBD2 | 15 | CASRTRQRGNNEQFF | TGTGCCAGCAGAACCCGACAGCGGGGTAACAATGAGCAGTTCTTC
TRBJ2-5 | TRBV7-3 | . | TRBD2 | 16 | CASSLTAGGGQETQYF | TGTGCTAGCAGCTTAACAGCGGGAGGGGGCCAAGAGACCCAGTACTTC
TRBJ2-4 | TRBV29-1 | many | . | 13 | CSVVIRDKNIQYF | TGCAGCGTTGTAATCCGAGATAAAAACATTCAGTACTTC
TRBJ1-6 | TRBV12-3/TRBV12-4 | . | . | 12 | CSSSGQYSPLHF | TGCTCCAGCTCCGGGCAGTATTCACCCCTCCACTTT
TRBJ2-1 | TRBV20-1 | . | TRBD2 | 17 | CSTRGSASGSRYNEQFF | TGCAGTACTAGAGGGTCTGCCAGCGGGAGTAGGTACAATGAGCAGTTCTTC
TRBJ2-3 | TRBV12-3/TRBV12-4 | few | TRBD1 | 14 | CASSDRGQADTQYF | TGTGCCAGCAGTGACAGGGGGCAAGCAGATACGCAGTATTTT
TRBJ2-4 | TRBV12-3/TRBV12-4 | . | . | 11 | CASSPQNNQYF | TGTGCCAGCAGTCCCCAGAACAATCAGTACTTC
TRBJ1-6 | TRBV11-2 | . | TRBD1 | 17 | CASSLERSAGGRSPVHF | TGTGCCAGCAGCTTAGAGCGATCGGCAGGGGGCAGATCACCCGTCCACTTT
TRBJ2-1 | TRBV20-1 | . | . | 16 | CSARSGRPDSYNEQFF | TGCAGTGCTAGATCTGGCAGGCCCGACTCCTACAATGAGCAGTTCTTC
TRBJ2-3 | TRBV6-2/TRBV6-3 | few | TRBD1 | 14 | CASRNRGRTDTQYF | TGTGCCAGCCGGAACAGGGGGCGCACAGATACGCAGTATTTT
TRBJ2-3 | TRBV11-1 | . | . | 14 | CASSLPGTADTEYF | TGTGCCAGCAGCTTACCAGGGACGGCAGATACGGAGTATTTT
TRBJ2-5 | TRBV11-2 | once | . | 12 | CTSSVTGTLEYF | TGTACCAGCAGCGTAACCGGGACACTAGAATATTTC
TRBJ1-1 | TRBV10-3 | . | TRBD1 | 16 | CAIMARQGASNTEAFF | TGCGCCATCATGGCACGACAGGGGGCAAGTAACACTGAAGCTTTCTTT
TRBJ2-1 | TRBV20-1 | . | TRBD2 | 13 | CSTPFGGYNEQFF | TGCAGTACTCCCTTCGGGGGGTACAATGAGCAGTTCTTC
TRBJ2-5 | TRBV6-5 | few | . | 14 | CASRGLGNVETQYF | TGTGCCAGCAGGGGGTTAGGGAATGTGGAGACCCAGTACTTC
TRBJ2-5 | TRBV20-1 | . | . | 16 | CSARDRGPRSGETQYF | TGCAGTGCTAGAGATCGGGGTCCGAGAAGCGGGGAGACCCAGTACTTC
TRBJ2-7 | TRBV4-1 | once | TRBD2 | 15 | CASSPLFSGSYEQYF | TGCGCCAGCAGCCCCCTGTTTAGCGGGTCCTACGAGCAGTACTTC
TRBJ1-1 | TRBV11-3 | . | TRBD1 | 14 | CACSSRTGELRAFF | TGTGCCTGCAGCTCTAGGACAGGGGAACTGAGAGCTTTCTTT
TRBJ2-3 | TRBV28 | . | . | 14 | CASNLVGRPDMQYF | TGTGCCAGCAACCTAGTCGGGAGACCAGATATGCAGTATTTT
TRBJ2-1 | TRBV29-1 | . | . | 14 | CNSSAEDSYNEQFF | TGCAACTCTAGTGCCGAGGACTCCTACAATGAGCAGTTCTTC
TRBJ1-3 | TRBV29-1 | . | . | 13 | CSVRFRAGNTIYF | TGCAGCGTCCGTTTCAGGGCTGGAAACACCATATATTTT
TRBJ2-2 | TRBV6-5 | . | . | 14 | CASRSPVLTGELFF | TGTGCCAGCAGAAGTCCAGTCCTTACCGGGGAGCTGTTTTTT
TRBJ2-2 | TRBV6-1 | . | . | 14 | CVSLDGTSTGELFF | TGTGTCAGCCTCGATGGGACTTCCACCGGGGAGCTGTTTTTT
TRBJ2-3 | TRBV11-2 | . | TRBD1 | 16 | CASSSDRVRSTDTQYF | TGTGCCAGCAGCTCGGACAGGGTTCGTTCGACAGATACGCAGTATTTT
TRBJ2-1 | TRBV28 | many | . | 13 | CASRGPPRNEQFF | TGTGCCAGCAGAGGACCCCCAAGGAATGAGCAGTTCTTC
TRBJ1-2 | TRBV29-1 | . | TRBD1 | 13 | CSVRTGPSYGYTF | TGCAGTGTTCGGACAGGGCCTAGCTATGGCTACACCTTC
TRBJ2-6 | TRBV6-1 | . | . | 16 | CASSRAQSSGANDLTF | TGTGCCAGCAGTCGCGCTCAGAGTTCTGGGGCCAACGACCTGACTTTC
TRBJ2-3 | TRBV12-3/TRBV12-4 | many | . | 12 | CASSLVAGAQYF | TGTGCCAGCAGTTTAGTGGCCGGGGCGCAGTATTTT
TRBJ2-1 | TRBV9 | . | . | 12 | CASSVGVNEQFF | TGTGCCAGCAGCGTAGGGGTAAATGAGCAGTTCTTC
TRBJ2-2 | TRBV12-3/TRBV12-4 | few | . | 15 | CASSLVSRGTGELFF | TGTGCCAGCAGTTTAGTATCAAGGGGCACCGGGGAGCTGTTTTTT
TRBJ2-3 | TRBV5-4 | many | . | 12 | CASSRYTDTQYF | TGTGCCAGCAGTCGATACACAGATACGCAGTATTTT
TRBJ2-2 | TRBV11-2 | . | . | 17 | CASSLRVAEGITGELFF | TGTGCAAGCAGCTTAAGGGTAGCGGAAGGGATAACCGGGGAGCTGTTTTTT
TRBJ2-5 | TRBV13 | . | TRBD2 | 14 | CASMSGGSRETQYF | TGTGCCAGCATGTCCGGCGGGAGCCGAGAGACCCAGTACTTC
TRBJ1-2 | TRBV29-1 | . | TRBD1 | 18 | CSVVGDSPHTLGNYGYTF | TGCAGCGTTGTCGGGGACAGTCCCCACACATTAGGGAACTATGGCTACACCTTC
TRBJ2-1 | TRBV5-5 | many | . | 15 | CASSTGTFAYNEQFF | TGTGCCAGCAGCACAGGTACCTTCGCCTACAATGAGCAGTTCTTC
TRBJ1-5 | TRBV20-1 | . | . | 13 | CSARVTGNQLQHF | TGCAGTGCTAGAGTGACAGGCAACCAGCTCCAGCATTTT